These T cell receptor beta chains were read from a single sample in a study of blood T cell repertoires in COVID-19. Profiling relied on immunoSEQ multiplex PCR, and the TCRdb table lists in-frame clones only, not all of them. The sample has 110,000 to 150,000 clones; around 80% are singletons. Specimen: PBMCs or T cells enriched from blood (not recorded which). Receptors originate from a woman in her forties or fifties who had recovered from COVID-19. CDR3s include the opening cysteine and the closing phenylalanine or tryptophan. The D gene is left open where the match is weak. Only part of the rows carry a size: once, few, many, or a class if the clone is expanded.

J gene | D gene | V gene | clone size | CDR3 length | CDR3 DNA | CDR3 protein
TRBJ1-1 | TRBD1 | TRBV18 | - | 15 | TGTGCCAGCTCACGCTCCGGGACAGGGGGCACTGAAGCTTTCTTT | CASSRSGTGGTEAFF
TRBJ1-5 | TRBD1 | TRBV28 | - | 15 | TGTGCCAGCAGACCAAGGACAGGCGGGAATCAGCCCCAGCATTTT | CASRPRTGGNQPQHF
TRBJ1-1 | - | TRBV19 | - | 13 | TGTGCCAGTAGTGCCCGGTTGAACACTGAAGCTTTCTTT | CASSARLNTEAFF
TRBJ2-5 | - | TRBV5-4 | once | 14 | TGTGCCAGCAGCTTGGAGTCAGGTCAAGAGACCCAGTACTTC | CASSLESGQETQYF
TRBJ1-2 | - | TRBV6-5 | few | 14 | TGTGCCAGCAGCCCAGGGTTCTCTAACTATGGCTACACCTTC | CASSPGFSNYGYTF
TRBJ1-2 | TRBD1 | TRBV10-3 | - | 19 | TGTGCCATCAGTGATTTACACCGGGACAGGGTATCGGTATCAGGGGGCTACACCTTC | CAISDLHRDRVSVSGGYTF
TRBJ1-2 | TRBD1 | TRBV19 | - | 13 | TGTGCCAGTAGGGGACAGGGAAGCTATGGCTACACCTTC | CASRGQGSYGYTF
TRBJ2-2 | TRBD1 | TRBV7-9 | - | 14 | TGTGCCAGCAGCTATCGACAGGGGAACGGGGAGCTGTTTTTT | CASSYRQGNGELFF
TRBJ1-2 | - | TRBV6-6 | - | 16 | TGTGCCAGCAGTTACTCAAACCCGGGAGGGTCTGAAGGCTACACCTTC | CASSYSNPGGSEGYTF
TRBJ2-2 | - | TRBV14 | few | 18 | TGTGCCAGCAGCCAAGTTCTTCACGACCGAGGGTACACCGGGGAGCTGTTTTTT | CASSQVLHDRGYTGELFF
TRBJ1-1 | TRBD1 | TRBV5-1 | - | 15 | TGCGCCAGCAGCCCCACCGGGACAGGGGACACTGAAGCTTTCTTT | CASSPTGTGDTEAFF
TRBJ1-1 | - | TRBV5-4 | few | 11 | TGTGCCAGCAGCTTGGGCGGGACGGCTTTCTTT | CASSLGGTAFF
TRBJ1-2 | - | TRBV19 | - | 20 | TGTGCCAGTAGTGCCGAGGGGGGGGGCGCGAAGCTAAAAAAAGTGTATGGCTACACCTTC | CASSAEGGGAKLKKVYGYTF
TRBJ1-2 | - | TRBV27 | - | 12 | TGTGCCAGCAGTACCTCCGGTTATGGCTACACCTTC | CASSTSGYGYTF
TRBJ1-1 | TRBD1 | TRBV4-2 | - | 15 | TGTGCCAGCAGCCCCCGGACAGGGTTTGACACTGAAGCTTTCTTT | CASSPRTGFDTEAFF
TRBJ1-6 | - | TRBV15 | - | 14 | TGTGCCACCAGCGGGGCAGTGACGAGTTCACCCCTCCACTTT | CATSGAVTSSPLHF
TRBJ2-3 | - | TRBV14 | - | 16 | TGTGCCAGCAGCCCATGGACTGGGCGGAACACAGATACGCAGTATTTT | CASSPWTGRNTDTQYF
TRBJ1-6 | TRBD1 | TRBV4-2 | few | 18 | TGTGCCAGCAGCGGGAGACCGGACAGGGGCTCCTATAATTCACCCCTCCACTTT | CASSGRPDRGSYNSPLHF
TRBJ1-2 | TRBD1 | TRBV4-2 | - | 12 | TGTGCCAGCAGCGGGACAGGATTGGGCTACACCTTC | CASSGTGLGYTF
TRBJ2-6 | TRBD1 | TRBV5-8 | - | 17 | TGTGCCAGCAGCTCCGGACAGGGGAGCTCTGGGGCCAACGTCCTGACTTTC | CASSSGQGSSGANVLTF
TRBJ1-4 | - | TRBV4-1 | few | 15 | TGCGCCAGCAGCCAAGGTCCAGGTTGGGATGAAAAACTGTTTTTT | CASSQGPGWDEKLFF
TRBJ1-2 | - | TRBV25-1 | - | 13 | TGTGCCAGCGAACCGAGGGGAGGGAATGGCTACACCTTC | CASEPRGGNGYTF
TRBJ2-3 | - | TRBV5-6 | - | 15 | TGTGCCAGCAGCAAATGGAGCGGGAGCACAGATACGCAGTATTTT | CASSKWSGSTDTQYF
TRBJ2-7 | - | TRBV5-1 | - | 15 | TGCGCCAGCAGCTTGGCCGAGGTACAGGGAAGCGAGCAGTACTTC | CASSLAEVQGSEQYF
TRBJ2-1 | TRBD2 | TRBV6-1 | - | 15 | TGTGCCAGCAGTGAACTAGCGGGGGGACCTAATGAGCAGTTCTTC | CASSELAGGPNEQFF
TRBJ2-3 | - | TRBV12-3/TRBV12-4 | - | 13 | TGTGCCAGCAGTACCCCCCAGACAGATACGCAGTATTTT | CASSTPQTDTQYF
TRBJ1-4 | - | TRBV2 | - | 15 | TGTGCCAGCAGCGGCCTGGCAGGGGCCTATGAAAAACTGTTTTTT | CASSGLAGAYEKLFF
TRBJ2-3 | TRBD2 | TRBV11-1 | - | 16 | TGTGCCAGCAGCCTGAGGCTGGCGGGGGGCACAGATACGCAGTATTTT | CASSLRLAGGTDTQYF
TRBJ2-3 | TRBD2 | TRBV14 | - | 17 | TGTGCCAGCAGCCCTTGGGGACTAGCGGTACACACAGATACGCAGTATTTT | CASSPWGLAVHTDTQYF
TRBJ1-2 | TRBD1 | TRBV6-4 | once | 14 | TGTGCCAGCAGTGACGGGACAGGGAACTATGGCTACACCTTC | CASSDGTGNYGYTF
TRBJ1-4 | - | TRBV15 | once | 15 | TGTGCCACCAGCAGTCAAGGGAGTAGAGCGGAAAAACTGTTTTTT | CATSSQGSRAEKLFF
TRBJ2-3 | TRBD2 | TRBV6-5 | - | 15 | TGTGCCAGCAGTAAGGTAGCGGGGGGGACAGATACGCAGTATTTT | CASSKVAGGTDTQYF
TRBJ1-5 | TRBD1 | TRBV10-3 | few | 14 | TGTGCCATCAGTACGGGACAGAAAAATCAGCCCCAGCATTTT | CAISTGQKNQPQHF
TRBJ1-4 | TRBD1 | TRBV29-1 | - | 11 | TGCAGCGTTGAAGAGGACAGGAAACTGTTTTTT | CSVEEDRKLFF
TRBJ1-5 | - | TRBV2 | - | 13 | TGTGCCAGCAGGGCCGGGTCCAGTCAGCCCCAGCATTTT | CASRAGSSQPQHF
TRBJ1-5 | TRBD1 | TRBV11-3 | - | 17 | TGTGCCAGCAGCTCATACCCAACAGGGGGAGGCAATCAGCCCCAGCATTTT | CASSSYPTGGGNQPQHF